The rows below give T cell receptor beta chains drawn from one sample of a study of blood T cell repertoires in COVID-19. Sequencing was performed with immunoSEQ multiplex PCR; in TCRdb, only in-frame clones are kept and a portion is missing. The table includes some 360,000 clones, 80% to 90% detected once. Specimen: peripheral blood. These receptors all stem from an older woman with COVID-19, enrolled during active disease. Both conserved end residues are part of each CDR3. D genes are given only for firm matches. Rows may omit the clone size; those that give it use once, few, many or a size class.

>TRBJ1-1|NA|TRBV6-5|NA
TGTGCCAGCAGAACAGGAACCTCTGAAGCTTTCTTT
CASRTGTSEAFF
>TRBJ2-3|NA|TRBV5-1|TRBD2
TGCGCCAGCAGCTTGGGGCCCCTAGCGGGGGGTGGAGATACGCAGTATTTT
CASSLGPLAGGGDTQYF
>TRBJ1-1|NA|TRBV29-1|NA
TGCAGCGTTTTTAAGCGGGGCACTGAAGCTTTCTTT
CSVFKRGTEAFF
>TRBJ1-2|NA|TRBV5-1|NA
TGCGCCAGCAGCATGGGACAAACAAACTATGGCTACACCTTC
CASSMGQTNYGYTF
>TRBJ1-5|NA|TRBV28|TRBD1
TGTGCCAGCAGTTTATACCGGGACAGTGTTTATAGCAATCAGCCCCAGCATTTT
CASSLYRDSVYSNQPQHF
>TRBJ2-2|NA|TRBV30|TRBD2
TGTGCCTGGCGCCCCTGGACTAGCTCCTCCGGGGAGCTGTTTTTT
CAWRPWTSSSGELFF
>TRBJ1-5|NA|TRBV18|NA
TGTGCCAGCTCACCGAGGATGGCAGATAATCAGCCCCAGCATTTT
CASSPRMADNQPQHF
>TRBJ1-5|once|TRBV6-2/TRBV6-3|NA
TGTGCCAGCAGTTACATACAACAGGGTAGCAATCAGCCCCAGCATTTT
CASSYIQQGSNQPQHF
>TRBJ1-5|many|TRBV19|NA
TGTGCCAGTAGTATAGATAGTCGGGGGGGCAATCAGCCCCAGCATTTT
CASSIDSRGGNQPQHF
>TRBJ2-7|NA|TRBV15|NA
TGTGCCACCAGCAGAGAGACTTTAAACAGGGATCTCTACGAGCAGTACTTC
CATSRETLNRDLYEQYF
>TRBJ2-1|NA|TRBV4-1|TRBD2
TGCGCCAGCAGCCAATGGGAACTAGCGGGGGCCAGCTCCTACAATGAGCAGTTCTTC
CASSQWELAGASSYNEQFF
>TRBJ1-1|NA|TRBV9|NA
TGTGCCAGCAGCGTAGACGGAGGTAACACTGAAGCTTTCTTT
CASSVDGGNTEAFF
>TRBJ1-2|NA|TRBV3-1/TRBV3-2|NA
TGTGCCAGCAGCCAACAGGTGATTCCAGGTGGCTACACCTTC
CASSQQVIPGGYTF
>TRBJ1-2|NA|TRBV9|NA
TGTGCCAGCAGCAAAACCTACAGGGAGACACTGGGGGGCTACACCTTC
CASSKTYRETLGGYTF
>TRBJ2-1|once|TRBV7-6|TRBD2
TGTGCCAGCAGCTTTGGCGGGGGGGCCGACAATGAGCAGTTCTTC
CASSFGGGADNEQFF
>TRBJ2-7|NA|TRBV18|TRBD1
TGTGCCAGCTCATTGGACAGGGACCACGAGCAGTACTTC
CASSLDRDHEQYF
>TRBJ2-5|once|TRBV28|TRBD2
TGTGCCAGCTCCCACAGCGGGGGGGATCAAGAGACCCAGTACTTC
CASSHSGGDQETQYF
>TRBJ2-1|NA|TRBV5-1|TRBD2
TGCGCCAGCAGCATTACTAGCGGGGTTGGCAATGAGCAGTTCTTC
CASSITSGVGNEQFF
>TRBJ1-2|NA|TRBV5-1|NA
TGCGCCAGCACCATATCCGGCGGGGTTGGCTACACCTTC
CASTISGGVGYTF
>TRBJ2-5|NA|TRBV4-2|TRBD2
TGTGCCAGCAGCCAAGGTCTGGGGGGGTACCAAGAGACCCAGTACTTC
CASSQGLGGYQETQYF
>TRBJ2-7|NA|TRBV6-5|TRBD2
TGTGCCAGCAGTTCCCAGACGGGGGGCTCCTACGAGCAGTACTTC
CASSSQTGGSYEQYF
>TRBJ2-3|NA|TRBV5-4|NA
TGTGCCAGCAGCTTGCTAGGTACAGATACGCAGTATTTT
CASSLLGTDTQYF
>TRBJ2-3|few|TRBV3-1/TRBV3-2|TRBD2
TGTGCCAGCAGCCAAGATGAACTAGCGGGGGGTTCAGATACGCAGTATTTT
CASSQDELAGGSDTQYF
>TRBJ1-1|once|TRBV13|TRBD1
TGTGCCAGCAGCTTCGGGACAGGGGGGAACACTGAAGCTTTCTTT
CASSFGTGGNTEAFF
>TRBJ2-3|NA|TRBV4-2|TRBD1
TGTGCCAGCAGCCAGGATCCGGGACAGGGCTCAAATACGCAGTATTTT
CASSQDPGQGSNTQYF
>TRBJ2-7|once|TRBV25-1|NA
TGTGCCAGCAGCCGAACCCCAGCCTACGAGCAGTACTTC
CASSRTPAYEQYF
>TRBJ1-2|NA|TRBV5-5|TRBD1
TGTGCCAGCAGCACTGGGACAGGGGATGGCTACACCTTC
CASSTGTGDGYTF
>TRBJ2-1|NA|TRBV7-6|NA
TGTGCCAGCAGCCGTAGAGTCACGGGAGACAATGAGCAGTTCTTC
CASSRRVTGDNEQFF
>TRBJ1-2|NA|TRBV5-6|TRBD1
TGTGCCAGCAGCTTTCCGGGACAGGGTGATGGCTACACCTTC
CASSFPGQGDGYTF
>TRBJ2-7|NA|TRBV20-1|TRBD1
TGCAGTGCTAGTAGACAGGGCGCCTACGAGCAGTACTTC
CSASRQGAYEQYF
>TRBJ2-7|NA|TRBV10-1|NA
TGCGCCAGCAGTGAGGTTAACTCCATAAGAGAGCAGTACTTC
CASSEVNSIREQYF
>TRBJ2-1|NA|TRBV27|NA
TGTGCCAGCAGCCTATACAATGAGCAGTTCTTC
CASSLYNEQFF
>TRBJ2-1|NA|TRBV7-2|NA
TGTGCCAGCAGCCGGACGGGGGACGTAGATGAGCAGTTCTTC
CASSRTGDVDEQFF